This T cell receptor (beta chain) was identified during a study of blood T cell repertoires in COVID-19. Study in general: The United States, Italy and Spain were the sources of the acute and convalescent COVID-19 samples. T cells, B-cell-depleted T cells, or PBMCs supplied cDNA or gDNA.

Two negative PCRs, clearance, or symptom resolution had been documented for recovered Cohort 3 donors. TCRdb's copy holds only in-frame clones and misses some; the assay was immunoSEQ multiplex PCR. The sample carries about 480,000 clones, 70% to 90% recorded once. This clone has just one count. The sequenced sample consisted of PBMCs or T cells enriched from blood (not recorded which). This receptor was obtained from a woman aged 40 to 50 who had recovered from COVID-19.

The CDR3 reads CASSLDRGSGNTIYF. The CDR3 DNA is TGTGCCAGCAGCTTAGACAGGGGATCTGGAAACACCATATATTTT. The chain uses TRBV7-2 and TRBJ1-3; 7 bases line up with TRBD1. Germline CDR1 reads SGHTA; CDR2 reads FQGNSA. This CDR3 has 15 amino acids. V shed 1 base, J shed 1 base, and the junction held 1 base outside the gene matches.